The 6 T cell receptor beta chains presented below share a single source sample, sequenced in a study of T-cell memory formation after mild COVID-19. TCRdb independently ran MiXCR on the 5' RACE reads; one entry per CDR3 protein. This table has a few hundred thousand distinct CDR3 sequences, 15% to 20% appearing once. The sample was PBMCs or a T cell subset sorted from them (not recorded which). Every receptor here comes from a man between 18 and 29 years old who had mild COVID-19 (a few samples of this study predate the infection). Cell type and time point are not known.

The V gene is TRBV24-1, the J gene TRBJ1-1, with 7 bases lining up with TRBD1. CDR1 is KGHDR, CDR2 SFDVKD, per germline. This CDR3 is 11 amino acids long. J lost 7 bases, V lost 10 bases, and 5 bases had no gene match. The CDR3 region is CATMGDSEAFF. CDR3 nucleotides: TGTGCCACTATGGGGGACAGTGAAGCTTTCTTT.

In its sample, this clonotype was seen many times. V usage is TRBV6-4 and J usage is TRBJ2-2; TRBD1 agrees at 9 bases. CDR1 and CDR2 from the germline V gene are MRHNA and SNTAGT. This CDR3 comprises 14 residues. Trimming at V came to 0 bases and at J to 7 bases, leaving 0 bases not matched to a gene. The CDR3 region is CASSDSTGGGELFF. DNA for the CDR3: TGTGCCAGCAGTGACTCGACAGGGGGCGGGGAGCTGTTTTTT.

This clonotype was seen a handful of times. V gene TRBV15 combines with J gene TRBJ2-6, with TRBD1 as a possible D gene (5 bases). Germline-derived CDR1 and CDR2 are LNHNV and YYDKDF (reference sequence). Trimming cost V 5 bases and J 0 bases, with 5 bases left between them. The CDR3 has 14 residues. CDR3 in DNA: TGTGCCACCAGCGGGGCCTCTGGGGCCAACGTCCTGACTTTC. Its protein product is CATSGASGANVLTF.

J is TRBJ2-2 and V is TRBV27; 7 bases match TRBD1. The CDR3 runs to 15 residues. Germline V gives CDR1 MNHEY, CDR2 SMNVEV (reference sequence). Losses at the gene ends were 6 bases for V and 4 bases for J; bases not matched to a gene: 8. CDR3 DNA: TGTGCCAGCAGCAGGGACAGTCGACCCACCGGGGAGCTGTTTTTT. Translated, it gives CASSRDSRPTGELFF.

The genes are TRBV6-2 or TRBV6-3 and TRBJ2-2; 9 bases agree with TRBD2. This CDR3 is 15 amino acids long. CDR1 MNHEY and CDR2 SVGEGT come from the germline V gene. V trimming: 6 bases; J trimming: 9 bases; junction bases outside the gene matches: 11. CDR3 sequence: CASSPGVAGARELFF. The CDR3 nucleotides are TGTGCCAGCAGCCCCGGGGTAGCGGGGGCCCGGGAGCTGTTTTTT.

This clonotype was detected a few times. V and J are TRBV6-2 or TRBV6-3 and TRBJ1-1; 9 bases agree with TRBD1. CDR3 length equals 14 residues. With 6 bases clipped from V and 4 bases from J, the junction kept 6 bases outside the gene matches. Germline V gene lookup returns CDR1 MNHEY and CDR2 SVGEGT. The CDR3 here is CASRGRTGATEAFF. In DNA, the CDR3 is TGTGCCAGCAGGGGCAGGACAGGGGCCACTGAAGCTTTCTTT.